This is a list of T cell receptor beta chains from one sample in a study of T-cell reconstitution after alpha-beta-depleted transplantation in children. TCRdb re-derived calls from the PCR reads in MiXCR, one entry per CDR3 protein. The sample lists 65,000 to 75,000 distinct CDR3 sequences; roughly 5% were seen once. The specimen was PBMCs, mostly from graft donor cells, collected 180 days after TCRalphabeta/CD19-depleted stem cell transplant. All receptors come from a boy younger than two who had a stem cell transplant for acute myeloid leukemia, so the T cells may come from the graft donor. CDR3s include the opening cysteine and the closing phenylalanine or tryptophan. A D gene is named only where the DNA matches it firmly. Expanded clones get a size class; other rows say once, few or many, or leave the size out.

j_gene: TRBJ1-3
d_gene: NA
abundance: NA
v_gene: TRBV5-1
CDR3aa: CASSLAGSSGNTIYF
CDR3nt: TGCGCCAGCAGCTTGGCCGGTAGCTCTGGAAACACCATATATTTT

j_gene: TRBJ2-3
d_gene: NA
abundance: many
v_gene: TRBV12-3/TRBV12-4
CDR3aa: CASSLPPYTQYF
CDR3nt: TGTGCCAGCAGCCTCCCCCCTTATACGCAGTATTTT

j_gene: TRBJ2-1
d_gene: NA
abundance: many
v_gene: TRBV5-1
CDR3aa: CASSFPDSYNEQFF
CDR3nt: TGCGCCAGCAGCTTCCCGGACTCCTACAATGAGCAGTTCTTC

j_gene: TRBJ2-3
d_gene: TRBD2
abundance: many
v_gene: TRBV5-1
CDR3aa: CASSWSGGAVDTQYF
CDR3nt: TGCGCCAGCAGCTGGAGCGGGGGGGCCGTAGATACGCAGTATTTT

j_gene: TRBJ2-7
d_gene: TRBD1
abundance: many
v_gene: TRBV12-3/TRBV12-4
CDR3aa: CASSPQTDRAEQYF
CDR3nt: TGTGCCAGCAGTCCCCAAACGGACAGGGCCGAGCAGTACTTC

j_gene: TRBJ1-1
d_gene: NA
abundance: NA
v_gene: TRBV19
CDR3aa: CASSRPGGPGNTEAFF
CDR3nt: TGTGCCAGTAGTAGGCCCGGGGGCCCTGGGAACACTGAAGCTTTCTTT

j_gene: TRBJ2-3
d_gene: NA
abundance: many
v_gene: TRBV19
CDR3aa: CASSILGAAEEYF
CDR3nt: TGTGCCAGTAGTATCCTCGGGGCCGCCGAGGAGTATTTT

j_gene: TRBJ1-2
d_gene: TRBD1
abundance: many
v_gene: TRBV10-3
CDR3aa: CAITRTGTNYGYTF
CDR3nt: TGTGCCATCACCAGGACAGGGACTAACTATGGCTACACCTTC

j_gene: TRBJ2-7
d_gene: TRBD2
abundance: many
v_gene: TRBV7-7
CDR3aa: CASSSTSGGEQYF
CDR3nt: TGTGCCAGCAGCTCGACTAGCGGGGGAGAGCAGTACTTC

j_gene: TRBJ2-3
d_gene: TRBD2
abundance: NA
v_gene: TRBV2
CDR3aa: CAFKLFLAGGGGYTDTQYF
CDR3nt: TGTGCCTTCAAACTTTTTTTAGCGGGGGGGGGCGGTTACACAGATACGCAGTATTTT

j_gene: TRBJ1-6
d_gene: NA
abundance: many
v_gene: TRBV11-3
CDR3aa: CASSLEEWGARSPLHF
CDR3nt: TGTGCCAGCAGCTTAGAGGAGTGGGGGGCGCGATCACCCCTCCACTTT

j_gene: TRBJ2-5
d_gene: NA
abundance: NA
v_gene: TRBV4-1
CDR3aa: CASSRLLVETQYF
CDR3nt: TGCGCCAGCAGCCGCCTACTAGTTGAGACCCAGTACTTC

j_gene: TRBJ1-1
d_gene: NA
abundance: many
v_gene: TRBV10-3
CDR3aa: CAISETRGVNTEAFF
CDR3nt: TGTGCCATCAGTGAGACTCGGGGGGTGAACACTGAAGCTTTCTTT

j_gene: TRBJ1-1
d_gene: NA
abundance: many
v_gene: TRBV7-9
CDR3aa: CASSLRITEAFF
CDR3nt: TGTGCCAGCAGCTTAAGGATAACAGAAGCTTTCTTT

j_gene: TRBJ1-2
d_gene: NA
abundance: many
v_gene: TRBV28
CDR3aa: CASSLRTVYGYTF
CDR3nt: TGTGCCAGCAGCCTCAGGACTGTCTATGGCTACACCTTC

j_gene: TRBJ2-1
d_gene: TRBD2
abundance: NA
v_gene: TRBV19
CDR3aa: CASSIVPREFEQFF
CDR3nt: TGTGCCAGTAGTATAGTTCCGCGGGAGTTTGAGCAGTTCTTC

j_gene: TRBJ2-5
d_gene: TRBD1
abundance: many
v_gene: TRBV5-1
CDR3aa: CASSLPTGVRETQYF
CDR3nt: TGCGCCAGCAGCTTACCAACAGGGGTTCGGGAGACCCAGTACTTC

j_gene: TRBJ1-4
d_gene: NA
abundance: many
v_gene: TRBV7-2
CDR3aa: CASSLGGGLFF
CDR3nt: TGTGCCAGCAGCTTAGGGGGGGGGCTGTTTTTT

j_gene: TRBJ1-1
d_gene: NA
abundance: many
v_gene: TRBV20-1
CDR3aa: CSAGRLEAFF
CDR3nt: TGCAGTGCTGGCCGCCTGGAAGCTTTCTTT

j_gene: TRBJ2-2
d_gene: NA
abundance: many
v_gene: TRBV20-1
CDR3aa: CSAEGDFNTGELFF
CDR3nt: TGCAGTGCTGAAGGGGACTTTAACACCGGGGAGCTGTTTTTT

j_gene: TRBJ1-2
d_gene: NA
abundance: many
v_gene: TRBV6-5
CDR3aa: CASSYSNVRHGYTF
CDR3nt: TGTGCCAGCAGTTACTCGAATGTCAGACATGGCTACACCTTC

j_gene: TRBJ2-7
d_gene: TRBD2
abundance: many
v_gene: TRBV15
CDR3aa: CATSTTAGGPYEQYF
CDR3nt: TGTGCCACCAGCACAACAGCGGGGGGCCCCTACGAGCAGTACTTC

j_gene: TRBJ2-3
d_gene: TRBD2
abundance: many
v_gene: TRBV7-9
CDR3aa: CASSYLGASGGTDTQYF
CDR3nt: TGTGCCAGCAGCTACCTCGGGGCTAGCGGGGGAACAGATACGCAGTATTTT

j_gene: TRBJ1-2
d_gene: NA
abundance: many
v_gene: TRBV29-1
CDR3aa: CSVFDGGYTF
CDR3nt: TGCAGCGTTTTTGACGGCGGCTACACCTTC

j_gene: TRBJ1-4
d_gene: NA
abundance: many
v_gene: TRBV19
CDR3aa: CASSLVYGEKLFF
CDR3nt: TGTGCCAGTAGCCTGGTTTATGGAGAAAAACTGTTTTTT

j_gene: TRBJ2-2
d_gene: TRBD2
abundance: many
v_gene: TRBV5-5
CDR3aa: CASSWAGLAGLTGELFF
CDR3nt: TGTGCCAGCAGCTGGGCTGGGCTAGCGGGCCTCACCGGGGAGCTGTTTTTT

j_gene: TRBJ2-7
d_gene: TRBD1
abundance: many
v_gene: TRBV7-6
CDR3aa: CASSLEVAPTGGGSYEQYF
CDR3nt: TGTGCCAGCAGCTTAGAGGTAGCGCCCACAGGGGGAGGCTCCTACGAGCAGTACTTC

j_gene: TRBJ2-1
d_gene: TRBD1
abundance: many
v_gene: TRBV19
CDR3aa: CASSIVHRGPEYNEQFF
CDR3nt: TGTGCCAGTAGTATAGTCCACAGGGGCCCTGAATACAATGAGCAGTTCTTC

j_gene: TRBJ1-6
d_gene: NA
abundance: NA
v_gene: TRBV5-1
CDR3aa: CASSLAVAEQGRDSPLHF
CDR3nt: TGCGCCAGCAGCTTGGCCGTCGCGGAACAGGGAAGAGATTCACCCCTCCACTTT

j_gene: TRBJ2-5
d_gene: NA
abundance: many
v_gene: TRBV7-9
CDR3aa: CASSPGHPQETQYF
CDR3nt: TGTGCCAGCAGCCCGGGACACCCCCAAGAGACCCAGTACTTC

j_gene: TRBJ2-2
d_gene: TRBD1
abundance: many
v_gene: TRBV5-5
CDR3aa: CASSFLGTAVGELFF
CDR3nt: TGTGCCAGCAGCTTCCTCGGGACAGCGGTCGGGGAGCTGTTTTTT

j_gene: TRBJ2-3
d_gene: NA
abundance: many
v_gene: TRBV29-1
CDR3aa: CSVVGVGDTQYF
CDR3nt: TGCAGCGTTGTGGGGGTAGGAGATACGCAGTATTTT

j_gene: TRBJ2-3
d_gene: TRBD2
abundance: many
v_gene: TRBV13
CDR3aa: CASSALIAGVLDTQYF
CDR3nt: TGTGCCAGCAGCGCCCTGATAGCGGGGGTTTTAGATACGCAGTATTTT